A single sample is the source of the 17 T cell receptor beta chains below, sequenced in a study of breast tumors, draining lymph nodes, adjacent tissues. TCRdb passed the multiplex PCR reads through MiXCR, listing each CDR3 protein once. This sample carries about 60,000 distinct CDR3 sequences, approximately 54% of them seen once, and the ten largest clones take less than 20%. Sequencing was performed on breast tumor tissue. These receptors all come from a female donor with breast cancer. Some clones in this sample may be carry-over from other donors' samples.

The rearrangement joins TRBV20-1 to TRBJ2-3; 9 nucleotides line up with TRBD1. CDR1 DFQATT and CDR2 SNEGSKA come from the germline V gene (reference sequence). V was pared by 1 base and J by 1 base, with 9 bases of the junction left unmatched. The CDR3 runs 17 residues. The CDR3 bases are TGCAGTGCTAGAGGTTTGGGGACAGGGATAGGCACAGATACGCAGTATTTT. Translated, it gives CSARGLGTGIGTDTQYF.

With regard to this clonotype: An end of the junction does not agree with germline; a read error may underlie this. V usage is TRBV2 and J usage is TRBJ2-5, with D possibly being TRBD1 or TRBD2 (5 bases each). Looked up from germline, CDR1 is SNHLY and CDR2 is FYNNEI. The CDR3 is 10 amino acids. This chain's CDR3 is CASRTGTSSF. CDR3 nucleotide sequence: TGTGCCAGCAGGACCGGGACCTCGAGCTTC.

The chain recombines TRBV10-3 with TRBJ2-3; TRBD2 might be the D (5 bases). Germline CDR1 and CDR2: ENHRY and SYGVKD. Trimming removed 5 bases at V and 2 bases at J, with 11 bases between. CDR3 size: 14 residues. Here the CDR3 reads CAISYGLPTDTQYF. Here the CDR3 DNA reads TGTGCCATCAGTTATGGACTTCCCACAGATACGCAGTATTTT.

This clonotype was observed a few times. The chain uses TRBV7-9 and TRBJ2-3; the match to TRBD2 covers 10 bases. Germline V lookup: CDR1 SEHNR, CDR2 FQNEAQ (reference sequence). The V and J ends lost 1 base and 6 bases, in that order; junction bases with no gene match: 10. The CDR3 runs 17 residues. The CDR3 region has the DNA TGTGCCAGCAGCTTAGTGAGCCTAGCGGGAGCGGCTGATACGCAGTATTTT. Translation gives CASSLVSLAGAADTQYF.

The table lists this clonotype with many counts. V is TRBV20-1 and J is TRBJ2-7, with 10 bases identical to TRBD2. The CDR3 runs 14 residues. Trimming cost V 6 bases and J 0 bases; bases outside gene matches: 5. CDR1 is DFQATT, CDR2 SNEGSKA, per germline (reference sequence). This chain's CDR3 is CSAAPSGSSYEQYF. In DNA form, the CDR3 reads TGCAGTGCGGCCCCTAGCGGGAGCTCCTACGAGCAGTACTTC.

This clonotype has ten or more counts. This rearrangement joins TRBV5-8 to TRBJ2-1; TRBD2 matches at 8 bases. Germline assignment: CDR1 SGHTS and CDR2 YDEGEE. V shed 3 bases and J 0 bases; nucleotides not matched to a gene: 5. The CDR3 runs to 16 residues. As DNA, the CDR3 is TGTGCCAGCAGCTCGACTAGCGCCAGCTCCTACAATGAGCAGTTCTTC. Translating gives CASSSTSASSYNEQFF. The full variable domain, in which reference TRBV5-8 and TRBJ2-1 provide the parts outside the CDR3, is EAGVTQSPTHLIKTRGQQATLRCSPISGHTSVYWYQQALGLGLQFLLWYDEGEERNRGNFPPRFSGRQFPNYSSELNVNALELEDSALYLCASSSTSASSYNEQFFGPGTRLTVL.

The chain links TRBV10-2 to TRBJ2-7; D possibly matches TRBD1 or TRBD2 (5 bases each). Trimming removed 0 bases from V and 2 bases from J, with 23 bases in between. Looked up from germline, CDR1 is WSHSY and CDR2 is SAAADI. The CDR3 length is 19 residues. The CDR3 DNA reads TGCGCCAGCAGTGAGTCCAGGACACGGGGCGGCCCGTACCCCTACGAGCAGTACTTC. The encoded protein is CASSESRTRGGPYPYEQYF.

As to this clonotype: An end of the junction does not agree with germline; a read error may underlie this. The chain has TRBV19 and TRBJ1-6; the match to TRBD1 covers 7 bases. Germline values: CDR1 LNHDA, CDR2 SQIVND (reference sequence). The CDR3 contains 15 residues. The CDR3: CAPVSRGTGNSPLHF. CDR3 nucleotide sequence: TGTGCCCCCGTAAGCAGGGGGACTGGTAATTCGCCCCTCCACTTT.

The table lists this clonotype with a few counts. The chain employs TRBV9 and TRBJ1-2, with TRBD1 identical over 9 bases. The germline V gene encodes CDR1 SGDLS and CDR2 YYNGEE. Trimming cost V 4 bases and J 3 bases; bases outside gene matches: 4. The CDR3 totals 14 residues. The CDR3 bases are TGTGCCAGCAGCTCCACAGGGGGCGACTATGGCTACACCTTC. Translation gives CASSSTGGDYGYTF. Filled out from reference TRBV9 and TRBJ1-2, the complete variable domain reads DSGVTQTPKHLITATGQRVTLRCSPRSGDLSVYWYQQSLDQGLQFLIQYYNGEERAKGNILERFSAQQFPDLHSELNLSSLELGDSALYFCASSSTGGDYGYTFGSGTRLTVV.

This clonotype came up many times. This rearrangement joins TRBV6-6 to TRBJ1-5, with 7 bases matching TRBD1. This CDR3 is built from 16 residues. Germline V gene sequence: CDR1 MNHNY, CDR2 SVGAGI (reference sequence). V trimming: 6 bases; J trimming: 1 base; junction bases outside the gene matches: 9. In DNA form, the CDR3 reads TGTGCCAGCAGAGCAAGACAGGGAACAAGCAATCAGCCCCAGCATTTT. Its translation is CASRARQGTSNQPQHF.

The chain links TRBV4-1 to TRBJ1-6, with 8 positions matching TRBD1. J gave up 6 bases and V 0 bases, and 4 bases lay outside the gene matches. This CDR3 is built from 16 residues. Per germline, CDR1 MGHRA and CDR2 YSYEKL. The CDR3 sequence: CASSQESGQANSPLHF. CDR3 DNA: TGCGCCAGCAGCCAAGAATCGGGACAGGCTAATTCACCCCTCCACTTT.

This clonotype was found many times. Here the CDR3 DNA reads TGCAGTGCCAGGCCCGGACTAGCGGGAGGGACCTACAATGAGCAGTTCTTC. This gives the protein CSARPGLAGGTYNEQFF. V gene TRBV20-1 combines with J gene TRBJ2-1; 15 nucleotides align to TRBD2. Losses at the gene ends were 6 bases for V and 2 bases for J; bases not matched to a gene: 8. The length of the CDR3 is 17 residues. The germline CDR1 and CDR2 sequences are DFQATT and SNEGSKA (reference sequence).

V usage is TRBV6-2 or TRBV6-3 and J usage is TRBJ2-5; D gene ambiguous. The CDR3 consists of 11 residues. Germline loops: CDR1 MNHEY, CDR2 SVGEGT. Trimming left V 7 bases short and J 5 bases short, with 8 bases between. CDR3 region: CASTYGETQYF. Written as DNA, the CDR3 is TGTGCCAGCACCTACGGGGAGACCCAGTACTTC.

This chain connects TRBV7-9 to TRBJ2-6; D not certain. Germline lookup yields CDR1 SEHNR and CDR2 FQNEAQ (reference sequence). The CDR3 extends over 12 amino acids. V lost 3 bases to trimming and J lost 12 bases, with 9 bases between them. CDR3 nucleotide sequence: TGTGCCAGCAGCTTTGGGTCCATCGTCCTGACTTTC. It specifies CASSFGSIVLTF.

V is TRBV12-3 or TRBV12-4 and J is TRBJ1-5; D ambiguous. V lost 3 bases and J 5 bases, leaving 8 bases between the germline ends. This CDR3 comprises 13 residues. The CDR3 sequence is CASSFSGDQPQHF. CDR3 bases: TGTGCCAGCAGTTTTAGCGGGGATCAGCCCCAGCATTTT.

V gene TRBV5-1 combines with J gene TRBJ2-3; weak D call: TRBD1 (7 bases). Germline V gene data show CDR1 as SGHRS and CDR2 as YFSETQ. Trimming left V 2 bases short and J 5 bases short, with 12 bases between. The length of the CDR3 is 14 residues. CDR3 sequence reads: CASSFGRGEDTQYF. CDR3 nucleotides: TGCGCCAGCAGCTTCGGCAGGGGGGAAGATACGCAGTATTTT.

This clonotype appeared many times. V usage is TRBV6-1 and J usage is TRBJ1-2; possible D gene TRBD1, 6 bases. V was trimmed by 6 bases and J by 5 bases, leaving 22 bases between them. The CDR3 runs to 16 residues. Germline V gives CDR1 MNHNS, CDR2 SASEGT. Written as DNA, the CDR3 is TGTGCCAGCAGCTACCTGCGGGGGACACTGGGGTATGGCTACACCTTC. This sequence encodes CASSYLRGTLGYGYTF.